A selection of T cell receptor beta chains follows, all from one sample in a study of identical twins. TCRdb re-analysed the 5' RACE reads in MiXCR, keeping a single row per CDR3 protein. Of 650,000 to 750,000 distinct CDR3 sequences detected, about 20% appear once; the ten largest clones hold around 4.4%. These data are also associated with another study on T cells expressing NK-cell markers.

The specimen was PBMCs. These receptors came from a woman aged 18-29 years in good health. The CDR3 runs from the conserved cysteine through the conserved F or W. The D gene is left open where the match is weak. The size field is filled for only some rows; it gives once, few, many or a size class.

d_call j_call v_call clone_size cdr3_nt cdr3_aa
- TRBJ2-7 TRBV5-1 - TGCGCCAGCAACCGCGATCCCGGCTACGAGCAGTACTTC CASNRDPGYEQYF
- TRBJ2-1 TRBV11-3 few TGTGCCAGCAGCTTATCCCGACAGGTGTGGCAGTTCTTC CASSLSRQVWQFF
TRBD2 TRBJ2-1 TRBV20-1 - TGCAGTGCTAGGACTAGCGGGAGACTACGAACTCAGTTCTTC CSARTSGRLRTQFF
- TRBJ2-1 TRBV7-7 - TGTGCTAGCAGCTTAGTGGCGGCGCGGAGCTCCTACAATGAGCAGTTCTTC CASSLVAARSSYNEQFF
- TRBJ1-1 TRBV20-1 many TGCAGTGCTAGAGATAGGGCCAGACCGGGCACTGAAGCTTTCTTT CSARDRARPGTEAFF
- TRBJ2-1 TRBV5-1 few TGCGCCAGCACCCCGGGGCAGGGGATCGCCTTC CASTPGQGIAF
- TRBJ2-1 TRBV27 - TGTGCCAGCAACTGGGGGGGGCGCCCCTACAATGAGCAGTTCTTC CASNWGGRPYNEQFF
TRBD2 TRBJ2-7 TRBV2 - TGTGCCAGCAGGGTAGCGGGAAGCTCCTACGAGCAGTACTTC CASRVAGSSYEQYF
TRBD2 TRBJ2-1 TRBV5-6 - TGTGCCAGCAGCTTACCCGGGACTATTCACAATGAGCAGTTCTTC CASSLPGTIHNEQFF
TRBD1 TRBJ1-4 TRBV6-2/TRBV6-3 - TGTGCCAGCAGTTACGACAGGGGATCTGGAAAACTGTTTTTT CASSYDRGSGKLFF
TRBD1 TRBJ2-7 TRBV12-3/TRBV12-4 few TGTGCCAGCAGTCCCACCAGGGACAGCTACGAGCAGTACTTC CASSPTRDSYEQYF
TRBD1 TRBJ2-6 TRBV5-1 few TGCGCCAGCAGCTTGTATCGACAGGGCTCTGGGGCCAACGTCCTGACTTTC CASSLYRQGSGANVLTF
- TRBJ2-1 TRBV5-4 many TGTGCCAGCAGCTTCCACAATGAGCAGTTCTTC CASSFHNEQFF
- TRBJ2-1 TRBV7-2 - TGTGCCAGCAGCTCACAATATAGCGGTGGTGAGCAGTTCTTC CASSSQYSGGEQFF
- TRBJ2-5 TRBV10-1 - TGCGCCAGCAGTGGGGGAACAGGAAAAGAGACCCAGTACTTC CASSGGTGKETQYF
TRBD2 TRBJ2-1 TRBV9 few TGTGCCAGCAGCGTAGATAGCGGGATGCGGCAGTTCTTC CASSVDSGMRQFF
- TRBJ2-1 TRBV11-3 - TGTGCCAGCAGCTTGTCCCCAAGAACCGGGGGTGAGCAGTTCTTC CASSLSPRTGGEQFF
- TRBJ2-7 TRBV12-3/TRBV12-4 few TGTGCCAGCAGTCAGACAGGTTCTACCTTCAACGAGCAGTACTTC CASSQTGSTFNEQYF
- TRBJ2-1 TRBV20-1 - TGCAGTGCGCCCTCTTGGTATGAGCAGTTCTTC CSAPSWYEQFF
- TRBJ2-3 TRBV5-1 - TGCGCCAGCAGCTTGGGGACGGGGACTAGCACAGATACGCAGTATTTT CASSLGTGTSTDTQYF
- TRBJ2-1 TRBV5-1 - TGCGCCAGCAGCTTGGGCCTGGCCAACCGAGGCAATGAGCAGTTCTTC CASSLGLANRGNEQFF
- TRBJ2-3 TRBV10-2 few TGCGCCAGCAGTGCCCGCCCCCCCGCGGGGACTAGCACAGATACGCAGTATTTT CASSARPPAGTSTDTQYF
- TRBJ2-3 TRBV5-4 - TGTGCCAGCAGTCAACAGGTTGCTTCCACAGATACGCAGTATTTT CASSQQVASTDTQYF
- TRBJ2-1 TRBV4-3 many TGTGCCAGCAGCCAAGGGCTGGCGGACAATGAGCAGTTCTTC CASSQGLADNEQFF
TRBD1 TRBJ2-7 TRBV4-1 few TGCGCCAGCAGGCCGACAGGGTCCTCCTACGAGCAGTACTTC CASRPTGSSYEQYF
TRBD1 TRBJ1-1 TRBV6-1 few TGTGCCAGTGACAGGGGGCCGGGGACTGAAGCTTTCTTT CASDRGPGTEAFF
- TRBJ2-5 TRBV7-2 - TGTGCCAGCAGCCCGACGAGGACGGCTGCCTGGGAGACCCAGTACTTC CASSPTRTAAWETQYF
- TRBJ2-5 TRBV5-1 - TGCGCCAGCAGCTTGGGGGACGGAGTAGGCCCGGAGACCCAGTACTTC CASSLGDGVGPETQYF
TRBD1 TRBJ2-5 TRBV4-3 many TGCGCCAGCAGCGCGCGGACAGGGTGGGGACAAGAGACCCAGTACTTC CASSARTGWGQETQYF
TRBD1 TRBJ1-5 TRBV11-2 few TGTGCCAGCAGTCTGGACGGGACAGCTAATCAGCCCCAGCATTTT CASSLDGTANQPQHF
- TRBJ2-3 TRBV5-1 many TGCGCCAGCAGCCTTATGGGACCATCAGATACGCAGTATTTT CASSLMGPSDTQYF
- TRBJ2-2 TRBV20-1 few TGCAGTGCTATGACCGGGAACACCGGGGAGCTGTTTTTT CSAMTGNTGELFF
- TRBJ1-1 TRBV10-3 few TGTGCCATCAGTGAGTTCGGGGAGGGATTTTACACTGAAGCTTTCTTT CAISEFGEGFYTEAFF
- TRBJ2-1 TRBV12-3/TRBV12-4 - TGTGCCAGCAGTTTAGAGGTGGGTCCCTACAATGAGCAGTTCTTC CASSLEVGPYNEQFF
- TRBJ1-5 TRBV6-1 many TGTGCCAGCAGTAGGGACGGCAATCAGCCCCAGCATTTT CASSRDGNQPQHF
- TRBJ2-3 TRBV5-1 few TGCGCCAGCAGCTTGCCGGGTCCAAAGTCAGATACGCAGTATTTT CASSLPGPKSDTQYF
- TRBJ2-1 TRBV20-1 many TGCAGTGCTAGGGGCGCGGCCGGCGAGCAGTTCTTC CSARGAAGEQFF
TRBD1 TRBJ1-4 TRBV12-3/TRBV12-4 - TGTGCCAGCAGCAGGACAGGGGGAGGTGGGGAAAAACTGTTTTTT CASSRTGGGGEKLFF
- TRBJ1-5 TRBV7-2 - TGTGCCAGCAGCTTAGGGGTTCGGGAAGCTCAGCCCCAGCATTTT CASSLGVREAQPQHF
TRBD1 TRBJ1-2 TRBV5-1 - TGCGCCAGCAGCTTGGCCCCCGGACAGGCCATTGGCTACACCTTC CASSLAPGQAIGYTF